Included here is one TCR beta chain sequence, with context. The CDR3 has 16 amino acids. V was clipped by 6 bases and J by 0 bases, with 14 bases between them. Germline-derived CDR1 and CDR2 are LNHDA and SQIVND (reference sequence). The record originates from a study of OX40 agonist ivuxolimab in advanced cancers. Study details: The treatment was a fully human IgG2 OX40 agonist, ivuxolimab. Partial responses were achieved by three patients, one with hepatocellular carcinoma and two with cutaneous melanoma.

Produced via immunoSEQ multiplex PCR; TCRdb's table is partial and in-frame only. The sample carries more than 90,000 clones, roughly 80% recorded once. The receptor comes from an adult with an advanced solid tumor such as melanoma, head and neck, liver or kidney cancer. The input for sequencing was CD4+ or CD8+ T cells sorted from blood, taken in a trial of the OX40 agonist ivuxolimab. The J gene is TRBJ1-4, the V gene TRBV19; no firm D call. CDR3: CASRFLGASTNEKLFF. CDR3 in DNA: TGTGCCAGTAGGTTCCTGGGCGCGTCAACTAATGAAAAACTGTTTTTT.